The 20 T cell receptor beta chains below all came from one sample that was sequenced in a study of cytomegalovirus exposure and HLA in healthy donors. The PCR used 60 Vbeta and 13 Jbeta primers. The assay was immunoSEQ multiplex PCR, and TCRdb's table has in-frame clones only and misses some. Of around 200,000 clones detected, 83% appear once; the ten largest clones hold over 1.5%. Sequenced material: PBMCs. Receptors were obtained from a man aged 45-65 years in good health and CMV-seronegative.

CDR3 coding DNA: TGTGCCAGCAGCTTGAGCAGCGGGGTCTACAATGAGCAGTTCTTC. Its translation is CASSLSSGVYNEQFF. J is TRBJ2-1 and V is TRBV7-2; TRBD2 matches 7 bases. Germline lookup yields CDR1 SGHTA and CDR2 FQGNSA. With V trimmed by 3 bases and J by 3 bases, 5 bases remained unmatched. The CDR3 has 15 residues.

The chain carries TRBV19 and TRBJ1-1; TRBD1 aligns across 7 bases. Trimming removed 1 base from V and 5 bases from J; junction bases left unmatched: 7. The CDR3 spans 15 residues. Germline loops: CDR1 LNHDA, CDR2 SQIVND (reference sequence). CDR3 sequence (DNA): TGTGCCAGTAGTATAGGATGGGGACAGTGGACTGAAGCTTTCTTT. Protein product: CASSIGWGQWTEAFF.

This chain joins TRBV28 and TRBJ1-5; a weak D match, TRBD1 (6 bases). The CDR3 is 13 amino acids. The germline CDR1 and CDR2 sequences are MDHEN and SYDVKM. V lost 8 bases to trimming and J lost 7 bases, with 15 bases between them. The CDR3 spells CASEPGQFQPQHF. The CDR3 bases are TGTGCCAGCGAGCCTGGACAGTTCCAGCCCCAGCATTTT.

The genes are TRBV28 and TRBJ2-2, with D maybe TRBD2 (7 bases). CDR1 is MDHEN and CDR2 is SYDVKM in the germline V gene. The V and J ends lost 7 bases and 4 bases respectively, with 19 bases between them. The CDR3 length is 16 residues. The CDR3 sequence: CASNLGGARVTGELFF. The CDR3 coding sequence is TGTGCCAGCAACCTAGGGGGGGCGCGGGTCACCGGGGAGCTGTTTTTT.

This clone was seen a handful of times. This chain connects TRBV4-1 to TRBJ1-6, with D maybe TRBD1 (5 bases). Germline V CDR1 and CDR2: MGHRA, YSYEKL. The CDR3 contains 12 residues. V gave up 4 bases and J gave up 7 bases, with 5 bases separating them. The chain's CDR3 is CASSRTNSPLHF. The CDR3 region has the DNA TGCGCCAGCAGCCGGACAAATTCACCCCTCCACTTT.

The gene calls are TRBV7-9 and TRBJ2-5; 8 bases map to TRBD2. Germline CDR1 reads SEHNR; CDR2 reads FQNEAQ (reference sequence). J was trimmed by 5 bases and V by 3 bases; bases with no gene match: 14. The CDR3 has 17 residues. CDR3 residues: CASSFRWNGGAEETQYF. In DNA form, the CDR3 reads TGTGCCAGCAGCTTTAGGTGGAACGGGGGGGCCGAGGAGACCCAGTACTTC.

This clone was counted a single time. This chain links TRBV7-9 with TRBJ2-7, with no clear D. This CDR3 is 13 amino acids long. The ends were cut back, 6 bases at V and 3 bases at J, with 12 bases in the middle. From germline, CDR1 is SEHNR and CDR2 FQNEAQ (reference sequence). The CDR3 coding sequence is TGTGCCAGCAGTGCAGCGAGTAACTACGAGCAGTACTTC. Translation gives CASSAASNYEQYF.

Note on this clone: Sequence at one end of the junction differs from germline and may be a read error. The rearrangement joins TRBV7-9 to TRBJ2-5; tentative D call: TRBD1 (6 bases). CDR3 size: 13 residues. Germline lookup yields CDR1 SEHNR and CDR2 FQNEAQ (reference sequence). Here the CDR3 DNA reads TGTTCCAGCAGCTGGGACACTCAAGAGACCCAGTACTTC. Encoded protein: CSSSWDTQETQYF.

The V and J genes are TRBV15 and TRBJ1-1, with a weak D call TRBD1 (6 bases). This CDR3 contains 15 residues. Germline V gene lookup returns CDR1 LNHNV and CDR2 YYDKDF (reference sequence). V was cut by 5 bases and J by 4 bases, with 17 bases left in between. The DNA for the CDR3 is TGTGCCACCAGCGTAAAACAGGGTTCGGGCACTGAAGCTTTCTTT. This codes for CATSVKQGSGTEAFF.

The V gene is TRBV7-2, the J gene TRBJ2-7; 15 bases map to TRBD2. This CDR3 region has 17 residues. CDR1 is SGHTA and CDR2 is FQGNSA in the germline V gene. Trimming at V came to 5 bases and at J to 7 bases, leaving 12 bases not matched to a gene. CDR3 sequence: CASSRTGTSGGPGEQYF. The DNA for the CDR3 is TGTGCCAGCAGCCGTACCGGGACTAGCGGGGGGCCTGGGGAGCAGTACTTC.

V and J are TRBV14 and TRBJ2-7; 12 nucleotides align to TRBD2. V was pared by 4 bases and J by 2 bases, with 3 bases of the junction left unmatched. The CDR3 runs to 15 residues. CDR1 is SGHDN and CDR2 is FVKESK in the germline V gene. CDR3 in DNA: TGTGCCAGCAGCCGACTAGCGGGAGCGACCTACGAGCAGTACTTC. This gives the protein CASSRLAGATYEQYF.

V is TRBV7-8 and J is TRBJ1-3, with D possibly matching TRBD1 (6 bases). V lost 5 bases, J lost 1 base, and 12 bases lay in between. Per germline, CDR1 SGHVS and CDR2 FQNEAQ. The CDR3 contains 15 residues. CDR3 sequence reads: CASSAVQGSGNTIYF. In DNA, the CDR3 is TGTGCCAGCAGCGCAGTCCAGGGGTCTGGAAACACCATATATTTT.

V and J are TRBV19 and TRBJ2-1, with 7 positions matching TRBD1. The CDR3 covers 14 residues. V lost 4 bases and J lost 7; bases outside the gene matches: 7. CDR1 is LNHDA, CDR2 SQIVND, per germline (reference sequence). CDR3 amino acids: CASSRDSAINEQFF. The CDR3 region has the DNA TGTGCCAGTAGTAGGGACAGTGCGATTAATGAGCAGTTCTTC.

The V call is TRBV28, the J call TRBJ2-1, with 11 bases that match TRBD2. CDR3 length: 14 amino acids. Germline lookup yields CDR1 MDHEN and CDR2 SYDVKM. Trimming took 4 bases from V and 6 from J; bases not matched to a gene: 2. DNA for the CDR3: TGTGCCAGCAGTTCGGGACTAGCGGTCAATGAGCAGTTCTTC. It yields the protein CASSSGLAVNEQFF.

The V gene is TRBV4-1, the J gene TRBJ1-3; TRBD1 aligns across 11 bases. The germline gives CDR1 MGHRA, CDR2 YSYEKL. The V segment lost 0 bases and the J segment 4 bases; nucleotides outside the gene matches: 5. CDR3 length equals 17 residues. The CDR3 spells CASSQERTGGMGNTIYF. The CDR3 nucleotides are TGCGCCAGCAGCCAAGAGCGGACAGGGGGCATGGGAAACACCATATATTTT.

The V call is TRBV11-3, the J call TRBJ1-1; D is ambiguous. V dropped 4 bases and J dropped 5 bases, with 14 bases sitting between them. The CDR3 loop spans 14 amino acids. The germline V gene encodes CDR1 SGHNT and CDR2 YENEEA. CDR3 sequence reads: CASSSRLRGTEAFF. CDR3 nucleotides: TGTGCCAGCAGCTCCCGGTTACGGGGTACTGAAGCTTTCTTT.

V gene TRBV6-1 combines with J gene TRBJ2-7; 7 nucleotides agree with TRBD2. The junction had 4 bases not matched to a gene; V was cut back by 4 bases and J by 1 base. Germline lookup yields CDR1 MNHNS and CDR2 SASEGT. The CDR3 is 14 amino acids. Here the CDR3 DNA reads TGTGCCAGCAGTGGCCAGCGGGGTTCCTACGAGCAGTACTTC. The encoded protein is CASSGQRGSYEQYF.

The gene calls are TRBV5-6 and TRBJ2-2, with TRBD2 identical over 7 bases. The CDR3 consists of 17 residues. The J segment lost 5 bases and the V segment lost 2 bases, leaving 12 bases of the junction unmatched. Germline assignment: CDR1 SGHDT and CDR2 YYEEEE. For the CDR3, the DNA is TGTGCCAGCAGCTTCTCTAGCGGCCGACGTGGGACCGGGGAGCTGTTTTTT. Its translation: CASSFSSGRRGTGELFF. Drawing the rest from reference TRBV5-6 and TRBJ2-2, the complete variable domain is DAGVTQSPTHLIKTRGQQVTLRCSPKSGHDTVSWYQQALGQGPQFIFQYYEEEERQRGNFPDRFSGHQFPNYSSELNVNALLLGDSALYLCASSFSSGRRGTGELFFGEGSRLTVL.

The chain recombines TRBV7-9 with TRBJ2-5, with D unresolved. This CDR3 spans 13 amino acids. Per germline, CDR1 SEHNR and CDR2 FQNEAQ (reference sequence). Trimming took off 1 base at V and 4 bases at J, with 7 bases between the two ends. The CDR3, as DNA: TGTGCCAGCAGCTTAGGAGGTGTAGAGACCCAGTACTTC. This gives the protein CASSLGGVETQYF.

The chain joins TRBV4-3 to TRBJ1-2; 7 nucleotides match TRBD1. V lost 4 bases and J lost 6; bases outside the gene matches: 11. This CDR3 is 15 amino acids long. Germline assignment: CDR1 LGHNA and CDR2 YSLEER. The CDR3 coding sequence is TGCGCCAGCAGCCTGAACGACAGGGCCCAGGATGGCTACACCTTC. It encodes CASSLNDRAQDGYTF.